The 8 T cell receptor beta chains reported below all come from one sample, sequenced in a study of T cells in Graves' hyperthyroidism and ophthalmopathy. TCR beta CDR3 regions were amplified from RNA transcripts. The study used the HTBI primer set for a first-round RT-PCR of the TCR CDR3. Each CDR3 protein is one row after TCRdb ran MiXCR on the multiplex PCR reads. There are hundreds of thousands of distinct CDR3 sequences in the sample; roughly 14% occur only once, and about 13% lies in the top ten. The material sequenced was blood. Receptors originate from a man aged 18 to 29 with Graves' ophthalmopathy.

This chain uses TRBV6-1 with TRBJ2-6, with 10 nucleotides matching TRBD2. The length of the CDR3 is 21 residues. Trimming cost V 2 bases and J 2 bases; bases outside gene matches: 15. The germline V gene has CDR1 MNHNS and CDR2 SASEGT. The CDR3 nucleotides read TGTGCCAGCAGTGAAAGGGGTCCTAGCGGGAGAAAGACTCCTGGGGCCAACGTCCTGACTTTC. Translation: CASSERGPSGRKTPGANVLTF.

This clonotype has a handful of counts. V is TRBV19 and J is TRBJ2-2, with D tentatively TRBD1 (6 bases). With 3 bases removed from V and 4 bases from J, the gap between germline ends came to 12 bases. The germline V gene has CDR1 LNHDA and CDR2 SQIVND (reference sequence). This CDR3 comprises 15 residues. CDR3 protein: CASSMVVRGTGELFF. CDR3 coding DNA: TGTGCCAGTAGTATGGTTGTCAGGGGCACCGGGGAGCTGTTTTTT. Together with reference TRBV19 and TRBJ2-2, the CDR3 gives the full variable domain: DGGITQSPKYLFRKEGQNVTLSCEQNLNHDAMYWYRQDPGQGLRLIYYSQIVNDFQKGDIAEGYSVSREKKESFPLTVTSAQKNPTAFYLCASSMVVRGTGELFFGEGSRLTVL.

This clonotype has a count of ten or more. The chain carries TRBV6-2 or TRBV6-3 and TRBJ1-5; the match to TRBD1 covers 7 bases. Trimming took 8 bases from V and 5 from J; bases not matched to a gene: 3. Germline CDR1 and CDR2: MNHEY and SVGEGT. The length of the CDR3 is 12 residues. CDR3 bases: TGTGCCAGCCGGGACAGCCATCAGCCCCAGCATTTT. The encoded protein is CASRDSHQPQHF.

This clonotype was seen more than once but under ten times. The chain combines TRBV4-2 with TRBJ2-7; TRBD1 agrees at 7 bases. V shed 1 base and J 2 bases; nucleotides not matched to a gene: 8. The V gene's germline CDR1 is LGHNA and CDR2 YNFKEQ. CDR3 length: 16 residues. The CDR3 region is CASSQAAGQVPYEQYF. CDR3 nucleotide sequence: TGTGCCAGCAGCCAAGCAGCCGGACAGGTTCCCTACGAGCAGTACTTC.

This clonotype was seen at least ten times. The chain joins TRBV7-9 to TRBJ1-2; the D gene is possibly TRBD1 (5 bases). The V and J ends lost 4 bases and 3 bases respectively, with 15 bases between them. Germline assignment: CDR1 SEHNR and CDR2 FQNEAQ (reference sequence). The CDR3 runs 15 residues. The DNA for the CDR3 is TGTGCCAGCAGCTCCCCTCCCGGGACGGACTATGGCTACACCTTC. Encoded protein: CASSSPPGTDYGYTF.

This clonotype has just a few counts. The chain links TRBV24-1 to TRBJ2-1; 7 bases line up with TRBD1. V lost 7 bases, J lost 7 bases, and 9 bases stayed unmatched. This CDR3 is 14 amino acids long. Per the germline V gene, CDR1 is KGHDR and CDR2 is SFDVKD. The CDR3 sequence: CATRQTGFENEQFF. The CDR3 nucleotides read TGTGCCACCAGACAGACAGGGTTTGAAAATGAGCAGTTCTTC.

Many counts were recorded for this clonotype. This chain links TRBV3-1 with TRBJ2-3; 12 nucleotides agree with TRBD2. The CDR3 has 18 residues. The ends lost 1 base at V and 0 bases at J; junction bases unmatched: 5. Germline V gene lookup returns CDR1 LGHDT and CDR2 YNNKEL (reference sequence). CDR3 protein: CASSQASGGGISTDTQYF. CDR3 DNA sequence: TGTGCCAGCAGCCAAGCTAGCGGGGGGGGTATCAGCACAGATACGCAGTATTTT.

The table lists this clonotype with many counts. The chain couples TRBV7-9 to TRBJ2-7; weak D call: TRBD1 (6 bases). V dropped 5 bases and J dropped 6 bases, with 14 bases sitting between them. CDR1 and CDR2 (germline): SEHNR, FQNEAQ (reference sequence). This CDR3 contains 13 residues. The CDR3 DNA follows: TGTGCCAGCAGCGTACTACAGGGCCCCGAGCAGTACTTC. This gives the protein CASSVLQGPEQYF.